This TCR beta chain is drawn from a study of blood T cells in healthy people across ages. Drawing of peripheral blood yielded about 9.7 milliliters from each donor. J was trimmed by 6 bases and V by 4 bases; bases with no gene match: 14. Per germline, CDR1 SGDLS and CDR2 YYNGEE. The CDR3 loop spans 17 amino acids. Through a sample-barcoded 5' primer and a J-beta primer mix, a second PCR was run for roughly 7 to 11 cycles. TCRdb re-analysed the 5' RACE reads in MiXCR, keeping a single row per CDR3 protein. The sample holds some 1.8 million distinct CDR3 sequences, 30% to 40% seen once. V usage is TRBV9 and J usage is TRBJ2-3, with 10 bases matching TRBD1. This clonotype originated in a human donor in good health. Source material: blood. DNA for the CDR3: TGTGCCAGCAGCCCTCACGCCGGGACAGGGGCGGGGGATACGCAGTATTTT. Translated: CASSPHAGTGAGDTQYF.